The clone carrying this TCR beta chain was counted once. The entry originates in a study of radiation and T cells in renal cell carcinoma. The sample's time point: blood 4 weeks post-SBRT, at nephrectomy. Treatment described: 15 Gy SBRT to primary tumor, nephrectomy 4 weeks later. Radiation-treated patients gave blood at baseline, week 2 and week 4. The tumor was a clear cell renal cell carcinoma. The CDR3 sequence is 14 residues long. CDR1 MNHNY and CDR2 SVGAGI come from the germline V gene (reference sequence). V shed 5 bases, J shed 4 bases, and the junction held 6 bases outside the gene matches. Profiled with immunoSEQ multiplex PCR; TCRdb holds only in-frame clones, not every one. The sample has tens of thousands of clones; approximately 86% are singletons.

The TCR originated in a man in his forties or fifties with renal cell carcinoma. Here the sequenced sample was blood, taken from a patient whose treatment included radiotherapy and nephrectomy. This chain links TRBV6-6 with TRBJ2-5; TRBD1 aligns across 8 bases. The CDR3 reads CASSHRGVSETQYF. Here the CDR3 DNA reads TGTGCCAGCAGTCACAGGGGGGTATCAGAGACCCAGTACTTC.